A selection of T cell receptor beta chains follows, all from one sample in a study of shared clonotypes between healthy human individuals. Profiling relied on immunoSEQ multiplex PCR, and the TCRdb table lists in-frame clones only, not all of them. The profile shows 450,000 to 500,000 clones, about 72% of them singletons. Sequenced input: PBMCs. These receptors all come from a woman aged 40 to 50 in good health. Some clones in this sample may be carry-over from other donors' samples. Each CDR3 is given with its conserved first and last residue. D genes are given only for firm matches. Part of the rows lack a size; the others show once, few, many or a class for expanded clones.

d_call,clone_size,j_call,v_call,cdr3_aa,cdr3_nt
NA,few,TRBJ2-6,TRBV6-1,CASSGVSGANVLTF,TGTGCCAGCAGTGGGGTTTCCGGGGCCAACGTCCTGACTTTC
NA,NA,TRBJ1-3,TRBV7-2,CASSLGGTPGNTIYF,TGTGCCAGCAGCTTAGGTGGGACACCAGGAAACACCATATATTTT
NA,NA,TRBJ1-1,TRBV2,CASTVEGNTEAFF,TGTGCCAGCACAGTGGAGGGGAACACTGAAGCTTTCTTT
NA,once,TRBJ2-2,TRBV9,CASSVGRPGMGELFF,TGTGCCAGCAGCGTAGGGCGGCCCGGGATGGGGGAGCTGTTTTTT
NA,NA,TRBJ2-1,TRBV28,CATDVAYNEQFF,TGTGCCACGGACGTGGCCTACAATGAGCAGTTCTTC
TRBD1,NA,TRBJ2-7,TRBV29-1,CSVGQGNEQYF,TGCAGCGTCGGACAGGGGAACGAGCAGTACTTC
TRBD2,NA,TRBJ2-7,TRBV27,CASSGLAGGQEQYF,TGTGCCAGCAGCGGACTAGCGGGAGGGCAGGAGCAGTACTTC
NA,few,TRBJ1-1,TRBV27,CASSPRQGITEAFF,TGTGCCAGCAGTCCCCGGCAGGGAATAACTGAAGCTTTCTTT
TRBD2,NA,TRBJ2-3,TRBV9,CASSVSGFLGDTQYF,TGTGCCAGCAGCGTTAGCGGGTTTCTCGGGGATACGCAGTATTTT
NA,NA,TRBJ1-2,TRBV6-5,CASRRGNNYGYTF,TGTGCCAGCAGACGGGGAAATAACTATGGCTACACCTTC
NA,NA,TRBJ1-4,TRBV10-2,CASSEPRFRNEKLFF,TGCGCCAGCAGTGAGCCGAGATTCCGTAATGAAAAACTGTTTTTT
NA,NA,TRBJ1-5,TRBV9,CASSVGVGYNQPQHF,TGTGCCAGCAGCGTAGGAGTGGGATACAATCAGCCCCAGCATTTT
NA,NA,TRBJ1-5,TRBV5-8,CASSPRDQPQHF,TGTGCCAGCAGCCCAAGGGATCAGCCCCAGCATTTT
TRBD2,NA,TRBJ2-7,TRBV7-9,CASSPALAGGPYEQYF,TGTGCCAGCAGCCCGGCGCTAGCGGGAGGGCCGTACGAGCAGTACTTC